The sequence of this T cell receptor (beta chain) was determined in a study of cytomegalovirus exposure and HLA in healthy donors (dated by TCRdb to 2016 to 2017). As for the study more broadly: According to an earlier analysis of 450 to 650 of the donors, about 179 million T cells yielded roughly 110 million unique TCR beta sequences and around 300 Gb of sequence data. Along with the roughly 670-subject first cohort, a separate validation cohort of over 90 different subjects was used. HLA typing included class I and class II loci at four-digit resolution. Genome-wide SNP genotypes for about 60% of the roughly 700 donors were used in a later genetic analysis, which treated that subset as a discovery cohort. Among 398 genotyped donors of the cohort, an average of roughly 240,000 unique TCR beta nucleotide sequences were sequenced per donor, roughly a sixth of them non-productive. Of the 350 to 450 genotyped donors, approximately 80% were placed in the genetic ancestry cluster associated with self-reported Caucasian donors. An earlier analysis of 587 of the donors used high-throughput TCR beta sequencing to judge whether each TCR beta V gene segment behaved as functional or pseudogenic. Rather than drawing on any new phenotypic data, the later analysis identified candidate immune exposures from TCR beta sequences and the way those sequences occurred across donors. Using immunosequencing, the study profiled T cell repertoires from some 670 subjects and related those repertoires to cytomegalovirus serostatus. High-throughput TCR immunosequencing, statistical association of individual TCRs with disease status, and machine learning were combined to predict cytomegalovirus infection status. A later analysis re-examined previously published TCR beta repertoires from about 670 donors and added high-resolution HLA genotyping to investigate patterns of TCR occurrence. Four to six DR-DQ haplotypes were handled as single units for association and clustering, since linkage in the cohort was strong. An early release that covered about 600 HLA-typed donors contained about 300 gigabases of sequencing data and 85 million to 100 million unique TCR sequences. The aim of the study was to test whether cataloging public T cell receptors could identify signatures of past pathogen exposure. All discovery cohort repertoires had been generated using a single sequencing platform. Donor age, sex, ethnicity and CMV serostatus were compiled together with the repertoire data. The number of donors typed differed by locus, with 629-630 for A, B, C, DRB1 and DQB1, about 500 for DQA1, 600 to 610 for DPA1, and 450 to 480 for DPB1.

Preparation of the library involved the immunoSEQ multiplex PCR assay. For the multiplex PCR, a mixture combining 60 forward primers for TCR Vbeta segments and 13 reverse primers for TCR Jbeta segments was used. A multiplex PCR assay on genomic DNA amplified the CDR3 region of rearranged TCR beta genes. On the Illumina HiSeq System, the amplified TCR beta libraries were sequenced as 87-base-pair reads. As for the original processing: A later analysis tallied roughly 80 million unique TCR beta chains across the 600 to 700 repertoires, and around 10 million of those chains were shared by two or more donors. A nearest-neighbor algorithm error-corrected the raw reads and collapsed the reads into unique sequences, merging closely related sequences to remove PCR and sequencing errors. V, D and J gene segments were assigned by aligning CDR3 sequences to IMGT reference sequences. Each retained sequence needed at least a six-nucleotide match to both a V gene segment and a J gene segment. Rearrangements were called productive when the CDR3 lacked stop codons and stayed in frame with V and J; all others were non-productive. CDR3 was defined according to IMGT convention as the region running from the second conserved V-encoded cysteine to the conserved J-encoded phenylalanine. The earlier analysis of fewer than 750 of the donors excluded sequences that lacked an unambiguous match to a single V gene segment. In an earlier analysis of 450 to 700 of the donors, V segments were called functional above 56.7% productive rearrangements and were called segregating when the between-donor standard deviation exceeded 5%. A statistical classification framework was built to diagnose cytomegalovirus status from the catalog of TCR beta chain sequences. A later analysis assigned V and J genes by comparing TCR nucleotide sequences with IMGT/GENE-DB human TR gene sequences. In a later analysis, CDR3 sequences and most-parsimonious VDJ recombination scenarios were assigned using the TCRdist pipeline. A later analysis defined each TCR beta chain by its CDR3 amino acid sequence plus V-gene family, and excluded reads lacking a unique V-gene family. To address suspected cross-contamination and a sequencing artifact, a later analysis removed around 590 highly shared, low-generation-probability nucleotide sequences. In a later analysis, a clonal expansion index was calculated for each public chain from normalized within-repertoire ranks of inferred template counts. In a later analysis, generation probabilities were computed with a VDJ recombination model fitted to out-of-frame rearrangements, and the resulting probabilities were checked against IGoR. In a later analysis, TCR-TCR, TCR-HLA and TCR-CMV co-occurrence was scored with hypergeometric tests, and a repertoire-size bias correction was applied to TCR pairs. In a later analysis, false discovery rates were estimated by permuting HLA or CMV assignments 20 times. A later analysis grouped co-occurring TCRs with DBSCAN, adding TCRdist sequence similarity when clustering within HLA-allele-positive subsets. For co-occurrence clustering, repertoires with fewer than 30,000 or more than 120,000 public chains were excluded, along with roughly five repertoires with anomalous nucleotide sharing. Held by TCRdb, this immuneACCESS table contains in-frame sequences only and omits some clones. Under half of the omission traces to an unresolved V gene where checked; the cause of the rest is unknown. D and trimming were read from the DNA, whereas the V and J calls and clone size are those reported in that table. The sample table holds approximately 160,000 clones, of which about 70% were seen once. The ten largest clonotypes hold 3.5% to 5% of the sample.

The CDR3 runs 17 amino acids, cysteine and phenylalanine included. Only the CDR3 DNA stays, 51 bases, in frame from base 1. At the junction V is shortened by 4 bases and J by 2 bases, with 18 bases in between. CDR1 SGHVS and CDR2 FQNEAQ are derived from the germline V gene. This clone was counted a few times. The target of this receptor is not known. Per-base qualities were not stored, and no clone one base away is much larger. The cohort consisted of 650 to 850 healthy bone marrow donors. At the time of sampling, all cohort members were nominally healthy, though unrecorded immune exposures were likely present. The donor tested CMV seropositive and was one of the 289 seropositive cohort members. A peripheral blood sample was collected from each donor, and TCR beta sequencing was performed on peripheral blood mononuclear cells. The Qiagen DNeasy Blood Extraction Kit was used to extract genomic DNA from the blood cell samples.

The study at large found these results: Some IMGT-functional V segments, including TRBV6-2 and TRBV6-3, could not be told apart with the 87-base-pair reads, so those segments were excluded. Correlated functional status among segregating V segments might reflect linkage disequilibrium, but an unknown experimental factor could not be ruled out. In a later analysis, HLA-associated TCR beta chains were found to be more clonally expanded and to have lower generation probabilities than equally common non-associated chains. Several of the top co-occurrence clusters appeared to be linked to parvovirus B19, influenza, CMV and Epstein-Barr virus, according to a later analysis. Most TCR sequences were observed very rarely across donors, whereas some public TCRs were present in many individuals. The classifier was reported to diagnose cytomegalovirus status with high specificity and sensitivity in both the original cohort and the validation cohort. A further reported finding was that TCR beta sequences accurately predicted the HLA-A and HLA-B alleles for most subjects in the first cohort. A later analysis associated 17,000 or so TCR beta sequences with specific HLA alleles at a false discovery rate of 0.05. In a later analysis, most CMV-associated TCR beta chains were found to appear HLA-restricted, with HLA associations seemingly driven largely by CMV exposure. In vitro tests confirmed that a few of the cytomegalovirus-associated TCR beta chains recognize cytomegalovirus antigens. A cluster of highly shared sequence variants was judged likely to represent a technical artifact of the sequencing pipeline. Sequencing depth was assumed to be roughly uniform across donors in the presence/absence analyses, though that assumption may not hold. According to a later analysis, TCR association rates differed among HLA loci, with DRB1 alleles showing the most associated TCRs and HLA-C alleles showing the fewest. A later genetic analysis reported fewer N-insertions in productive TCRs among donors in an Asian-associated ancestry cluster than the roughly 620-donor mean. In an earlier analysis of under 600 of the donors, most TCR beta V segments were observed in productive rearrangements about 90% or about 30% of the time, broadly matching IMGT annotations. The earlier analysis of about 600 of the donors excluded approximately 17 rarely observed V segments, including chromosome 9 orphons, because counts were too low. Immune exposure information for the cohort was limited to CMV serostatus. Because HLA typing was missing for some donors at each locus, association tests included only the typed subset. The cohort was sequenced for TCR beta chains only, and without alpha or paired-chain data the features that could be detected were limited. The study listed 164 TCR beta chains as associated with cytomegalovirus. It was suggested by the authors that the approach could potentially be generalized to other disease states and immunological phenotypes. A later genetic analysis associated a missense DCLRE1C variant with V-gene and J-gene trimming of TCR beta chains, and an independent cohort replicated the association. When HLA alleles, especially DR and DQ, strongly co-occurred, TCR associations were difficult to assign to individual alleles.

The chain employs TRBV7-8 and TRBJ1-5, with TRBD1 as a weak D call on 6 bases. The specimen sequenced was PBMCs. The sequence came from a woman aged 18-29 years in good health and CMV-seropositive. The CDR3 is CASSSLRGITGNQPQHF. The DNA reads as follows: TGTGCCAGCAGCTCGCTTAGGGGGATAACAGGCAATCAGCCCCAGCATTTT.